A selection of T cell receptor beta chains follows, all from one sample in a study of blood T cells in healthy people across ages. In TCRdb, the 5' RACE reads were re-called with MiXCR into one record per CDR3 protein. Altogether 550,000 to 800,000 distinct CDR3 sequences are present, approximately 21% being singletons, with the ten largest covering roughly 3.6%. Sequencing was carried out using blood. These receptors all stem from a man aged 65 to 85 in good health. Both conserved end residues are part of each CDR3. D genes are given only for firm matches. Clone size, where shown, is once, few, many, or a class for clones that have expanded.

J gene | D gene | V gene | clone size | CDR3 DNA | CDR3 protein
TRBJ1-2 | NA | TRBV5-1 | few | TGCGCCAGCAGCGGAGCAGGTGGCTACACCTTC | CASSGAGGYTF
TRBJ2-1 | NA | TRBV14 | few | TGTGCCAGCAGCCCCCTCGGGGATGAGCAGTTCTTC | CASSPLGDEQFF
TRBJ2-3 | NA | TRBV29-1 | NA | TGCAGCGCTACAGCGGAGAGCACAGATACGCAGTATTTT | CSATAESTDTQYF
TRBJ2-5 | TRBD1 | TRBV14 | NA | TGTGCCAGCAGCCCGAACCGAGGACAGGGCCAAGAGACCCAGTACTTC | CASSPNRGQGQETQYF
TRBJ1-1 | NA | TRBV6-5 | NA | TGTGCCAGCAGTTACCCACCTTTCTTT | CASSYPPFF
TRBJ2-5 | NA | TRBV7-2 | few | TGTGCCAGCAGTGACTATCTCCAAGAGACCCAGTACTTC | CASSDYLQETQYF
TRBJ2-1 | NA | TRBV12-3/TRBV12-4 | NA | TGTGCCAGCAGTTTAGGGCTTCAGCGCGATGAGCAGTTCTTC | CASSLGLQRDEQFF
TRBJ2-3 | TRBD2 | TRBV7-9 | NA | TGTGCCAGCAGCTCGACTAGCGGTTCTTCCACAGATACGCAGTATTTT | CASSSTSGSSTDTQYF
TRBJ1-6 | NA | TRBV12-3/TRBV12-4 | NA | TGTGCCAGCAGTTTCGGGCAAGGGCAGTCACCCCTCCACTTT | CASSFGQGQSPLHF
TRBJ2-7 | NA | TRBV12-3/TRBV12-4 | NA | TGTGCCAGCAGTTTAGGGGCGGCGGGGTCACCCCACGAGCAGTACTTC | CASSLGAAGSPHEQYF
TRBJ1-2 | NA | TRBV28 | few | TGTGCCAGCAGTAGAGCCCCGGGGAGGGCCAACTATGGCTACATCTTC | CASSRAPGRANYGYIF
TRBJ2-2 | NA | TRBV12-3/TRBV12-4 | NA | TGTGCCAGCGTGGGACAGAACACCGGGGAGCTGTTTTTT | CASVGQNTGELFF
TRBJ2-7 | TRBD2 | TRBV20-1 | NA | TGCAGTGCCCCCACGCCTAGCGGGGGCCCCAACGAGCAGTACTTC | CSAPTPSGGPNEQYF
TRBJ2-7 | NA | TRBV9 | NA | TGTGCCAGCAGCGTAGGGCACGACTACGAGCAGTACTTC | CASSVGHDYEQYF
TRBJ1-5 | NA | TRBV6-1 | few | TGTGCCAGCAGTGAATTCGTGGGGGCGCTTGATCAGCCCCAGCATTTT | CASSEFVGALDQPQHF
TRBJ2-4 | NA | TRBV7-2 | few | TGTGCCAGCAGCCTGGATTCCAGTACAGGGCAAGACATTCAGTACTTC | CASSLDSSTGQDIQYF
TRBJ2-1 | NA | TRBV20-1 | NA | TGCAGTGCTAGGTCCCTATTCTTCAATGAGCAGTTCTTC | CSARSLFFNEQFF
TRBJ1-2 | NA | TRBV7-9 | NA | TGTGCCAGCAGCTTAGAGGGGGGCTACACCTTC | CASSLEGGYTF
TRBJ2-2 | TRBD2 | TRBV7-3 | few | TGTGCCAGCAGCTTATTCACCGGGGTAGAGCGGGGTAACACCGGGGAGCTGTTTTTT | CASSLFTGVERGNTGELFF
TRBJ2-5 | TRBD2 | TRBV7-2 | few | TGTGCCAGCAGGGGGGGTAGCGGGAGAGGAAAAGAGACCCAGTACTTC | CASRGGSGRGKETQYF
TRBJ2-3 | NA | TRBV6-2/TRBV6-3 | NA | TGTGCCAGCAGGCCCGGGCCTAGCACAGATACGCAGTATTTT | CASRPGPSTDTQYF
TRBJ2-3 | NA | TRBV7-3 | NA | TGTGCCAGCAGCCCGTCGGGAGTTAGCACAGATACGCAGTATTTT | CASSPSGVSTDTQYF
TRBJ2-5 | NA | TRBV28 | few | TGTGCCAGCAGTTTATGGCTAACCCGGGACAAGCAAGAGACCCAGTACTTC | CASSLWLTRDKQETQYF
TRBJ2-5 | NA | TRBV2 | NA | TGTGCCAGCAGTGAAAAAGGGGTGGCGACCCAGTACTTC | CASSEKGVATQYF
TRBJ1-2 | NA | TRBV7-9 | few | TGTGCCAGCAGCCCCAGGGCAGAAATCTTC | CASSPRAEIF
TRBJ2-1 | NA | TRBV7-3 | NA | TGTGCCAGCAGCTTAACGCTACGGGATGAGCAGTTCTTC | CASSLTLRDEQFF
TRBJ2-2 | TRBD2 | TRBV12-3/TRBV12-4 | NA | TGTGCCAGCAGTAGGGTAGCGGGAGGCCGGGACACCGGGGAGCTGTTTTTT | CASSRVAGGRDTGELFF
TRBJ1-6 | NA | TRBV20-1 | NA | TGCAGTGCCCCACCGTCGGAGCCAAATTTACCCCTCCACTTT | CSAPPSEPNLPLHF
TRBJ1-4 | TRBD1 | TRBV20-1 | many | TGCAGTGCGACAGGGGCCGCAACTAATGAAAAACTGTTTTTT | CSATGAATNEKLFF
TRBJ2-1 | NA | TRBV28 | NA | TGTGCCAGCAGTTCACCCAGTCGTGGGAGCTCCTACAATGAGCAGTTCTTC | CASSSPSRGSSYNEQFF
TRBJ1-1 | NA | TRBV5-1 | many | TGCGCCAGCAGCTTCGCGGGGAACACTGAAGCTTTCTTT | CASSFAGNTEAFF
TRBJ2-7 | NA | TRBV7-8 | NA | TGTGCCAGCAGCGGACGGACAGATTACTACGAGCAGTACTTC | CASSGRTDYYEQYF
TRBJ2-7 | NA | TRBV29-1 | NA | TGCAGCGCCCACCGGGACACTGACGAGCAGTACTTC | CSAHRDTDEQYF
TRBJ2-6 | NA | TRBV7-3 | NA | TGTGCCAGCAGCTTATGGCTGGGGACTGGGGCCAACGTCCTGACTTTC | CASSLWLGTGANVLTF
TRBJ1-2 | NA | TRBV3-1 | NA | TGTGCCAGCAGCCAAGATGCGGCAGGGAGCTACACCTTC | CASSQDAAGSYTF
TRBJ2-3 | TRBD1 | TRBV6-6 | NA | TGTGCCAGCAGCCGGGACAGGGTGCCCATCACAGATACGCAGTATTTT | CASSRDRVPITDTQYF
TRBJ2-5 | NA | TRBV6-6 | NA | TGTGCCAGCAAAATTCCCCTTGAGGAGACCCAGTACTTC | CASKIPLEETQYF
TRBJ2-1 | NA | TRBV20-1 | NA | TGCAGTGCTAGAGTACCCTTCTTGAGCTCCTACAATGAGCAGTTCTTC | CSARVPFLSSYNEQFF
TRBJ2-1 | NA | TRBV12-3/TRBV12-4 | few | TGTGCCAGCAACCTCTGGGAGGAGGCTCCCTACAATGAGCAGTTCTTC | CASNLWEEAPYNEQFF
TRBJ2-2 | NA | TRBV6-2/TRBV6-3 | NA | TGTGCCAGCAACTTTCGGGGGACTGAAGTCACCGGGGAGCTGTTTTTT | CASNFRGTEVTGELFF
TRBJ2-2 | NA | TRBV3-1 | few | TGTGCCAGTAGCCAAGCTACCGGGATGAACACCGGGGAGCTGTTTTTT | CASSQATGMNTGELFF
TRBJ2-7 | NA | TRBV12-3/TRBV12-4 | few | TGTGCCAGCACCTTAGAGGACAGTTACGAGCAGTACTTC | CASTLEDSYEQYF
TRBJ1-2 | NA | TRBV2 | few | TGTGCCAGCAGTGAACAGGAAGGGGCCTATGGCTACACCTTC | CASSEQEGAYGYTF